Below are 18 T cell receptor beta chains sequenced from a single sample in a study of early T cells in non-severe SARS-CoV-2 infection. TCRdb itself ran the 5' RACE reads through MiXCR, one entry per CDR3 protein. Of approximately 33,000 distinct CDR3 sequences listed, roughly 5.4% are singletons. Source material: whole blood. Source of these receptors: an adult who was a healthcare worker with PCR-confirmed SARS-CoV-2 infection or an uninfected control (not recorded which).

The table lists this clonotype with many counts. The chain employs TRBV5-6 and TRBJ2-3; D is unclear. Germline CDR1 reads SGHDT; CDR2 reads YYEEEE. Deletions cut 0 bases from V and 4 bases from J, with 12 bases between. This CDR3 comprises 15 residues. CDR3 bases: TGTGCCAGCAGCTTGGGTCTCGGGTTCCCAGATACGCAGTATTTT. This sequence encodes CASSLGLGFPDTQYF. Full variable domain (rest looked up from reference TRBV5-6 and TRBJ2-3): DAGVTQSPTHLIKTRGQQVTLRCSPKSGHDTVSWYQQALGQGPQFIFQYYEEEERQRGNFPDRFSGHQFPNYSSELNVNALLLGDSALYLCASSLGLGFPDTQYFGPGTRLTVL.

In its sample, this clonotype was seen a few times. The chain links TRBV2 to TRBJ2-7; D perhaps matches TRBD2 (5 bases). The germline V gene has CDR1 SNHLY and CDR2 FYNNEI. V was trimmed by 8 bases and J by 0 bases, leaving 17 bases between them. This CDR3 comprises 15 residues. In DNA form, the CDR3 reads TGTGCCAGCGCCTCAGGAGGCAGTAGCTCCTACGAGCAGTACTTC. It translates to CASASGGSSSYEQYF.

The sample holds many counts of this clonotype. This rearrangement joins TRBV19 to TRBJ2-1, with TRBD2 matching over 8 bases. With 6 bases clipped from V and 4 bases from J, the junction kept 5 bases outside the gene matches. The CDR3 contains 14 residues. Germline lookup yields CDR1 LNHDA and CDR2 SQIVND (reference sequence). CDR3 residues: CASSDGREYNEQFF. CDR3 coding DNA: TGTGCCAGTAGCGACGGGAGGGAGTACAATGAGCAGTTCTTC.

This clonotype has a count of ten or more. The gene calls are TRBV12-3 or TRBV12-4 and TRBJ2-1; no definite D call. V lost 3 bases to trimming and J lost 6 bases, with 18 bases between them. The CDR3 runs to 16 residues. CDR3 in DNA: TGTGCCAGCAGTTTTCTACGAAAGGCGTCGGGCAATGAGCAGTTCTTC. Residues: CASSFLRKASGNEQFF.

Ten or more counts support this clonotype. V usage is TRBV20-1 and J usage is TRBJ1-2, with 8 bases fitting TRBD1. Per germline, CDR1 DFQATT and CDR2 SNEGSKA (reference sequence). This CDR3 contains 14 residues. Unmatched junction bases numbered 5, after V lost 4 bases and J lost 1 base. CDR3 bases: TGCAGTGCTATGACAGGGGCGGGTAACTATGGCTACACCTTC. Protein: CSAMTGAGNYGYTF.

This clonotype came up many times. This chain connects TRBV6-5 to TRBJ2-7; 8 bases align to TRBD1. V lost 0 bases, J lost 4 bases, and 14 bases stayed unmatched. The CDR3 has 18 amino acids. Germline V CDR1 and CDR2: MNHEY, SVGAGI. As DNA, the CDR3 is TGTGCCAGCAGTTACTCCCGACAGGGGCACCAAAAAGGGTACGAGCAGTACTTC. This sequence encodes CASSYSRQGHQKGYEQYF.

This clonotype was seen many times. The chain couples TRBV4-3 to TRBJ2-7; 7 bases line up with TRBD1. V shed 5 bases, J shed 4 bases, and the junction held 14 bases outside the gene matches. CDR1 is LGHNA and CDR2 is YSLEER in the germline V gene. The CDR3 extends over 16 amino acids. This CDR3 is CASSMSPDRFKYEQYF. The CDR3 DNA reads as TGCGCCAGCAGCATGAGCCCGGACAGGTTCAAGTACGAGCAGTACTTC.

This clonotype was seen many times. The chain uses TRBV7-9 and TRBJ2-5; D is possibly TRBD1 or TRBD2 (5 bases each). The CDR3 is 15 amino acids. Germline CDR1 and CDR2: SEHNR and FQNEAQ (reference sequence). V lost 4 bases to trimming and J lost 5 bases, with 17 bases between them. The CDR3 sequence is CASSSGTHEAETQYF. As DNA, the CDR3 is TGTGCCAGCAGCTCCGGGACCCACGAGGCGGAGACCCAGTACTTC.

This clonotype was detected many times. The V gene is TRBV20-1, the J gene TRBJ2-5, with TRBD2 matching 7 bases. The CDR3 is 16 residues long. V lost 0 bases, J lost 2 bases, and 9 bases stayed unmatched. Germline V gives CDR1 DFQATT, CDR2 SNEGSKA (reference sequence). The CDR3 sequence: CSARDPTGGWQETQYF. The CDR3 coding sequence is TGCAGTGCTAGAGATCCAACCGGGGGGTGGCAAGAGACCCAGTACTTC.

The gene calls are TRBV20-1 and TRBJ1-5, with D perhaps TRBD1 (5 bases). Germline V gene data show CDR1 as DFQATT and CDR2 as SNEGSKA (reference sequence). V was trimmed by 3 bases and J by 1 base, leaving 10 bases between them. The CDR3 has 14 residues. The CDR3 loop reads CSASTRVSNQPQHF. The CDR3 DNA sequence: TGCAGTGCTAGCACCAGGGTCAGCAATCAGCCCCAGCATTTT.

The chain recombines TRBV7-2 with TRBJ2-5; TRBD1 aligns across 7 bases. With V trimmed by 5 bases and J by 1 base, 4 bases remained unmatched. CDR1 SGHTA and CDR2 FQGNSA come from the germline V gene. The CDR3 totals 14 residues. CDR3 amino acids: CASSRDRLQETQYF. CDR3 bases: TGTGCCAGCAGCCGGGACAGACTCCAAGAGACCCAGTACTTC.

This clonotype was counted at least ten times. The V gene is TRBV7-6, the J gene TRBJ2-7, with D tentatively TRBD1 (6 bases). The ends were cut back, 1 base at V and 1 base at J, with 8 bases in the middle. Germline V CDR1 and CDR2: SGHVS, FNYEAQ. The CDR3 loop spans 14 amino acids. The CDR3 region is CASSLGGTSYEQYF. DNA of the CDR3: TGTGCCAGCAGCTTAGGAGGGACATCCTACGAGCAGTACTTC.

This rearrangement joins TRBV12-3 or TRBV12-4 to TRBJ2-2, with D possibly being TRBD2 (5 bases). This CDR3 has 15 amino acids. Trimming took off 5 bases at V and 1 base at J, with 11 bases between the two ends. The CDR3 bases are TGTGCCAGCAGTCCGGGGTACGGGAACACCGGGGAGCTGTTTTTT. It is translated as CASSPGYGNTGELFF.

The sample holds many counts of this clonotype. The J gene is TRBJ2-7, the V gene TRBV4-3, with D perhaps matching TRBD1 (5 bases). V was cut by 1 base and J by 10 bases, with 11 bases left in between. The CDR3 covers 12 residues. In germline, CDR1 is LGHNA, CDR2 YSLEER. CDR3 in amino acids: CASSQGGGPQYF. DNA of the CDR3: TGCGCCAGCAGCCAAGGGGGCGGCCCCCAGTACTTC.

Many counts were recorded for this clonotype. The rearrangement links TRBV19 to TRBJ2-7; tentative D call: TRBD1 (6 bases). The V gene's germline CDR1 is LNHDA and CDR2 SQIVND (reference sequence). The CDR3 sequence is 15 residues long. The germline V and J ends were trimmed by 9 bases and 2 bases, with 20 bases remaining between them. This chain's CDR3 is CASAPSSDSTYEQYF. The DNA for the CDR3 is TGTGCCAGCGCCCCATCATCGGACAGCACCTACGAGCAGTACTTC.

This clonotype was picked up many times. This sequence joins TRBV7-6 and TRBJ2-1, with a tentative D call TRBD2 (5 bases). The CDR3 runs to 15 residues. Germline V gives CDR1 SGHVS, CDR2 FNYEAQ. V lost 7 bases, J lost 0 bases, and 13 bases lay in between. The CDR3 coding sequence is TGTGCCAGCAAGGAGGCGAGCGGCTCCTACAATGAGCAGTTCTTC. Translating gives CASKEASGSYNEQFF.

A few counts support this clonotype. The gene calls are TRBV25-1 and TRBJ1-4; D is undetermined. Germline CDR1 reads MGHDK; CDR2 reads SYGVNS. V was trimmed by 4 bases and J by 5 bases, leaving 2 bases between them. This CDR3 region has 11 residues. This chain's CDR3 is CASSANEKLFF. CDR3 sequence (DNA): TGTGCCAGCAGTGCCAATGAAAAACTGTTTTTT.

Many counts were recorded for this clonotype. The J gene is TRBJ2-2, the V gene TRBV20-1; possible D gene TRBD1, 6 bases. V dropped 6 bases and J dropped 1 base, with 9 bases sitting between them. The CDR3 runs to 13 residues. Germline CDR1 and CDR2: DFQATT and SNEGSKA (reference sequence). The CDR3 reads CSATTGNTGELFF. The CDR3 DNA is TGCAGTGCGACGACAGGGAACACCGGGGAGCTGTTTTTT.